This T cell receptor beta chain was sequenced for a study of T cell changes during pregnancy in multiple sclerosis. The data were produced by immunoSEQ multiplex PCR, yet TCRdb's version contains in-frame clones alone and is incomplete. In the table there are about 36,000 clones, about 89% of which are singletons. The germline gives CDR1 MNHEY, CDR2 SMNVEV (reference sequence). CDR3 length: 15 residues. Trimming took off 2 bases at V and 5 bases at J, with 12 bases between the two ends. The source material was CD8+ T cells from peripheral blood mononuclear cells, sampled in the third trimester of pregnancy. The J gene is TRBJ1-4, the V gene TRBV27; tentative D call: TRBD1 (6 bases). This TCR came from a female donor with multiple sclerosis, enrolled in a pregnancy study. The CDR3 DNA sequence: TGTGCCAGCAGTTTACTCAGGGGTACCAATGAAAAACTGTTTTTT. It is translated as CASSLLRGTNEKLFF.